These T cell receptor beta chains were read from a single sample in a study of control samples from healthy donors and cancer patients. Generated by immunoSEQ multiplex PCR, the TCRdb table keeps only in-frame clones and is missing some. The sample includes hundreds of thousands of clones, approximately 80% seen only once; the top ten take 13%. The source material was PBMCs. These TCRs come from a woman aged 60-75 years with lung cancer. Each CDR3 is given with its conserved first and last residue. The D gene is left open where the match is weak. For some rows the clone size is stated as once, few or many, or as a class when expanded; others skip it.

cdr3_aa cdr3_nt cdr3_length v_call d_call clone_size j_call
CASSPITGNKFAGANVLTF TGTGCCAGCAGCCCGATTACCGGGAATAAGTTCGCCGGGGCCAACGTCCTGACTTTC 19 TRBV7-9 . . TRBJ2-6
CATSDSQDLYF TGTGCCACCAGTGATTCACAGGATTTGTACTTC 11 TRBV24-1 . . TRBJ2-7
CASSPRTGSNYGYTF TGTGCCAGCAGCCCTAGGACAGGGAGCAACTATGGCTACACCTTC 15 TRBV7-2 TRBD1 . TRBJ1-2
CASSYTGWGTDTQYF TGTGCCAGCAGTTATACGGGTTGGGGCACAGATACGCAGTATTTT 15 TRBV28 . once TRBJ2-3
CASSPRAGRYEQYF TGTGCCAGCAGCCCTCGGGCAGGGAGGTACGAGCAGTACTTC 14 TRBV5-5 . . TRBJ2-7
CASSQGAARGYEQYF TGTGCCAGCAGCCAAGGAGCTGCCAGGGGCTACGAGCAGTACTTC 15 TRBV3-1/TRBV3-2 . . TRBJ2-7
CASGGRGHYEQYF TGTGCCAGCGGGGGGCGGGGACACTACGAGCAGTACTTC 13 TRBV7-8 . . TRBJ2-7
CASSEQGARTEAFF TGTGCCAGCAGCGAACAGGGGGCGCGTACTGAAGCTTTCTTT 14 TRBV13 TRBD1 . TRBJ1-1
CASSRTSGSGTGELFF TGTGCCAGCAGCCGGACTAGCGGGAGTGGCACCGGGGAGCTGTTTTTT 16 TRBV3-1/TRBV3-2 TRBD2 . TRBJ2-2
CASSRGGVDTEAFF TGTGCCAGCAGCCGGGGGGGGGTGGACACTGAAGCTTTCTTT 14 TRBV6-5 . . TRBJ1-1
CASSAPGRTYGYTF TGTGCCAGCAGTGCCCCGGGACGGACCTATGGCTACACCTTC 14 TRBV27 . . TRBJ1-2
CASSLEASGRGEQYF TGCGCCAGCAGCTTGGAGGCTAGCGGGAGGGGCGAGCAGTACTTC 15 TRBV5-1 TRBD2 . TRBJ2-7
CATSRDLGAQPQHF TGTGCCACCAGCAGAGATTTGGGGGCTCAGCCCCAGCATTTT 14 TRBV15 . . TRBJ1-5
CASSSGTKNIQYF TGTGCCAGCAGTTCAGGGACCAAAAACATTCAGTACTTC 13 TRBV28 . . TRBJ2-4
CASSPTIQGEAFF TGTGCCAGCAGCCCTACCATACAGGGGGAAGCTTTCTTT 13 TRBV7-9 TRBD1 few TRBJ1-1
CASSTEPTGGYTF TGTGCCAGCTCAACCGAGCCGACCGGGGGCTACACCTTC 13 TRBV18 . . TRBJ1-2
CASSLGRGRGYTEAFF TGTGCCAGCAGCTTAGGCAGGGGGCGCGGTTACACTGAAGCTTTCTTT 16 TRBV7-2 TRBD1 once TRBJ1-1
CASRWGAAYNSPLHF TGTGCCAGCAGATGGGGGGCCGCCTATAATTCACCCCTCCACTTT 15 TRBV27 . . TRBJ1-6
CASSLAWVGPKNIQYF TGTGCCAGCAGCTTAGCTTGGGTGGGACCCAAAAACATTCAGTACTTC 16 TRBV7-2 . few TRBJ2-4
CASSQPGGEQYF TGCGCCAGCAGCCAACCGGGCGGCGAGCAGTACTTC 12 TRBV10-2 . . TRBJ2-7
CASGDQDTGELFF TGCGCCAGCGGGGACCAAGACACCGGGGAGCTGTTTTTT 13 TRBV5-1 . . TRBJ2-2
CASSVTDHTEKLFF TGTGCCAGCAGCGTAACGGACCACACCGAAAAACTGTTTTTT 14 TRBV9 . . TRBJ1-4
CASSQGAGGFETQYF TGTGCCAGCAGCCAGGGGGCGGGAGGGTTCGAGACCCAGTACTTC 15 TRBV11-2 . . TRBJ2-5
CASSEMSTVSSPLHF TGTGCCAGCAGTGAGATGAGCACAGTCAGCTCACCCCTCCACTTT 15 TRBV2 . . TRBJ1-6
CASSRQGLPNEKLFF TGTGCCAGCTCGAGACAGGGACTTCCTAATGAAAAACTGTTTTTT 15 TRBV18 TRBD1 . TRBJ1-4
CASSQDIVGRTQPEAFF TGTGCCAGCAGCCAAGATATCGTCGGGAGGACACAACCTGAAGCTTTCTTT 17 TRBV4-2 . . TRBJ1-1
CASSSPFSGYTEAFF TGTGCCAGCAGCTCACCATTCTCGGGTTACACTGAAGCTTTCTTT 15 TRBV7-9 . . TRBJ1-1
CASSGQGALIQPQHF TGTGCCAGCAGTGGACAGGGGGCGCTAATTCAGCCCCAGCATTTT 15 TRBV2 TRBD1 few TRBJ1-5
CASSVNLGSSYNEQFF TGTGCCAGTAGTGTAAATCTCGGGAGCTCCTACAATGAGCAGTTCTTC 16 TRBV19 . . TRBJ2-1
CASSLLSGSLYNEQFF TGTGCCAGCAGCCTTTTGAGCGGGAGTCTTTACAATGAGCAGTTCTTC 16 TRBV3-1/TRBV3-2 TRBD2 . TRBJ2-1
CASSLFPRPYNEQFF TGTGCCAGCAGTTTATTTCCCCGGCCCTACAATGAGCAGTTCTTC 15 TRBV27 . . TRBJ2-1
CASTPQAPAFSGANVLTF TGTGCCAGCACCCCTCAAGCGCCTGCCTTCTCTGGGGCCAACGTCCTGACTTTC 18 TRBV3-1/TRBV3-2 . . TRBJ2-6
CASSLGVVNQPQHF TGTGCCAGCAGTTTAGGTGTAGTAAATCAGCCCCAGCATTTT 14 TRBV28 . . TRBJ1-5
CASSLPPNTEAFF TGTGCCAGCAGTCTTCCTCCGAACACTGAAGCTTTCTTT 13 TRBV28 . once TRBJ1-1
CASSLKRGDTQYF TGTGCCAGCAGCTTAAAGCGGGGGGATACGCAGTATTTT 13 TRBV7-2 TRBD2 few TRBJ2-3
CASSSGLAIPYEQYF TGTGCCAGCAGCTCGGGACTAGCGATTCCCTACGAGCAGTACTTC 15 TRBV7-2 TRBD2 . TRBJ2-7
CASSLDTGQGRYTIYF TGTGCCAGCAGCTTAGATACCGGACAGGGTCGATACACCATATATTTT 16 TRBV2 TRBD1 . TRBJ1-3
CASSLNPGVNIQYF TGCGCCAGCAGCCTCAATCCAGGGGTGAACATTCAGTACTTC 14 TRBV5-1 . . TRBJ2-4
CASSPPPRFGNEQFF TGTGCCAGCAGCCCCCCTCCGCGGTTCGGGAATGAGCAGTTCTTC 15 TRBV7-9 . . TRBJ2-1
CASSQEYLATYNEQFF TGTGCCAGCAGCCAAGAATATCTAGCGACCTACAATGAGCAGTTCTTC 16 TRBV3-1/TRBV3-2 . . TRBJ2-1
CASSTNTGTLSYEQYF TGCGCCAGCAGCACGAATACTGGGACACTCTCCTACGAGCAGTACTTC 16 TRBV5-1 . once TRBJ2-7
CASSPNKYSNQPQHF TGTGCCAGCTCACCAAACAAGTATAGCAATCAGCCCCAGCATTTT 15 TRBV18 . once TRBJ1-5
CASSLAGQGAETQYF TGCGCCAGCAGCTTGGCGGGACAGGGGGCAGAGACCCAGTACTTC 15 TRBV5-1 TRBD1 . TRBJ2-5
CASSLEWDRPYEQYF TGTGCCAGCAGCTTAGAATGGGACAGACCCTACGAGCAGTACTTC 15 TRBV7-9 TRBD1 medium-sized TRBJ2-7
CASSRDSYNQPQHF TGTGCCAGCAGTCGCGACAGCTACAATCAGCCCCAGCATTTT 14 TRBV2 . once TRBJ1-5
CASSPSWDYEQYF TGTGCCAGCTCACCTAGCTGGGATTACGAGCAGTACTTC 13 TRBV18 . . TRBJ2-7
CSASRGVNEKLFF TGCAGTGCTAGTAGAGGGGTAAATGAAAAACTGTTTTTT 13 TRBV20-1 . . TRBJ1-4
CASSVSGSNYGYTF TGTGCCAGCAGCGTTTCCGGGTCAAACTATGGCTACACCTTC 14 TRBV9 . . TRBJ1-2
CASGRSTYNTEAFF TGTGCCAGCGGCAGATCAACTTACAACACTGAAGCTTTCTTT 14 TRBV9 . . TRBJ1-1
CASSLSRGRNNEQFF TGTGCCAGCAGTTTATCACGGGGTCGCAACAATGAGCAGTTCTTC 15 TRBV27 . . TRBJ2-1
CASGTVSNQPQHF TGTGCCAGCGGAACGGTTAGCAATCAGCCCCAGCATTTT 13 TRBV2 . . TRBJ1-5
CASSRDPTSPGNTIYF TGTGCCAGCAGCAGGGACCCGACGAGCCCTGGAAACACCATATATTTT 16 TRBV5-4 . . TRBJ1-3
CASSPQFAGVEGYTF TGCGCCAGCAGCCCCCAATTCGCGGGAGTTGAAGGCTACACCTTC 15 TRBV4-1 . . TRBJ1-2
CASSLAASGHEQYF TGTGCCAGCAGCTTGGCGGCTAGCGGACACGAGCAGTACTTC 14 TRBV5-4 TRBD2 . TRBJ2-7
CASFLAGSSYNEQFF TGTGCCAGCTTCTTAGCGGGATCCTCCTACAATGAGCAGTTCTTC 15 TRBV6-5 TRBD2 . TRBJ2-1
CASSEGFSGSLETQYF TGTGCCAGCAGTGAAGGTTTTAGCGGGAGCTTGGAGACCCAGTACTTC 16 TRBV6-1 TRBD2 . TRBJ2-5
CASSEAGLAGIDEQFF TGTGCCAGCAGTGAAGCTGGACTAGCGGGAATAGATGAGCAGTTCTTC 16 TRBV2 TRBD2 . TRBJ2-1
CASSLRTGNYGYTF TGCGCCAGCAGCCTAAGGACAGGGAACTATGGCTACACCTTC 14 TRBV4-1 TRBD1 . TRBJ1-2
CASSWGTGGTDTQYF TGCGCCAGCAGCTGGGGGACAGGGGGCACAGATACGCAGTATTTT 15 TRBV5-1 TRBD1 . TRBJ2-3
CASSRTLRNEKLFF TGTGCCAGTAGTAGGACTCTTCGGAATGAAAAACTGTTTTTT 14 TRBV19 . . TRBJ1-4